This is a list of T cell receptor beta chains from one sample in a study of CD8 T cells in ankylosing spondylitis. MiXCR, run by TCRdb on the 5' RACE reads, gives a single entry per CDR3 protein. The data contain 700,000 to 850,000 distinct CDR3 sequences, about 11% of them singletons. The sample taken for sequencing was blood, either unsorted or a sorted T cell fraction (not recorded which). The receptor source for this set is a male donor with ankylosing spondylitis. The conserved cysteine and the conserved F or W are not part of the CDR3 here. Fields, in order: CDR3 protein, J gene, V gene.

CDR3aa: ASSLAGRQYNEQF; j_gene: TRBJ2-1; v_gene: TRBV5-1
CDR3aa: ASSRTYTQY; j_gene: TRBJ2-3; v_gene: TRBV7-2
CDR3aa: ATSESSGRAYNEQF; j_gene: TRBJ2-1; v_gene: TRBV24-1
CDR3aa: ATRLGAGETQY; j_gene: TRBJ2-5; v_gene: TRBV19
CDR3aa: ASSQGQGEFYEQY; j_gene: TRBJ2-7; v_gene: TRBV3-1
CDR3aa: ATDTRSPLH; j_gene: TRBJ1-6; v_gene: TRBV6-1
CDR3aa: ASSSTRGSGETQY; j_gene: TRBJ2-5; v_gene: TRBV7-9
CDR3aa: ASSFYGFNTGELF; j_gene: TRBJ2-2; v_gene: TRBV5-6
CDR3aa: ASSLQTPWETQY; j_gene: TRBJ2-5; v_gene: TRBV5-1
CDR3aa: ASSYLFEQY; j_gene: TRBJ2-7; v_gene: TRBV6-5
CDR3aa: ASSLELGGGSFPYEQY; j_gene: TRBJ2-7; v_gene: TRBV5-1
CDR3aa: ASSQDWGQGKRGDTQY; j_gene: TRBJ2-3; v_gene: TRBV4-3
CDR3aa: ASSLQYNQPQH; j_gene: TRBJ1-5; v_gene: TRBV7-2
CDR3aa: ASSLAGRVTDEQY; j_gene: TRBJ2-7; v_gene: TRBV7-9
CDR3aa: ASSLSSGTYEQY; j_gene: TRBJ2-7; v_gene: TRBV5-1
CDR3aa: SARDPGLAGGLGETQY; j_gene: TRBJ2-5; v_gene: TRBV20-1
CDR3aa: SAGGTSGGRETQY; j_gene: TRBJ2-5; v_gene: TRBV20-1
CDR3aa: SARRQVAGELF; j_gene: TRBJ2-2; v_gene: TRBV20-1
CDR3aa: ASSVGDPQY; j_gene: TRBJ2-3; v_gene: TRBV9
CDR3aa: SARDDRSYNEQF; j_gene: TRBJ2-1; v_gene: TRBV20-1
CDR3aa: ASSPGQMIANYGYT; j_gene: TRBJ1-2; v_gene: TRBV12-3/TRBV12-4
CDR3aa: SVSGTGYGYT; j_gene: TRBJ1-2; v_gene: TRBV29-1
CDR3aa: ASSPSRGTGELF; j_gene: TRBJ2-2; v_gene: TRBV4-3
CDR3aa: SVEDFRGGGANVLT; j_gene: TRBJ2-6; v_gene: TRBV29-1
CDR3aa: ASSPLRDLETQY; j_gene: TRBJ2-5; v_gene: TRBV18
CDR3aa: ASSPPGTRPYNEQF; j_gene: TRBJ2-1; v_gene: TRBV6-1
CDR3aa: ASSLGGTGANTGELF; j_gene: TRBJ2-2; v_gene: TRBV6-5
CDR3aa: ASSFWRGAEDTQY; j_gene: TRBJ2-3; v_gene: TRBV6-2/TRBV6-3
CDR3aa: ASSSLYPTSGSTDTQY; j_gene: TRBJ2-3; v_gene: TRBV7-8
CDR3aa: SARMGATVSYEQY; j_gene: TRBJ2-7; v_gene: TRBV29-1
CDR3aa: ASSLNSKTDTQY; j_gene: TRBJ2-3; v_gene: TRBV5-1
CDR3aa: ASSQPSIFNQPQH; j_gene: TRBJ1-5; v_gene: TRBV16
CDR3aa: SAVKVSSDYGYT; j_gene: TRBJ1-2; v_gene: TRBV20-1
CDR3aa: ASSQRHSGAF; j_gene: TRBJ1-1; v_gene: TRBV6-5
CDR3aa: ASSQGNTGYEQY; j_gene: TRBJ2-7; v_gene: TRBV4-1
CDR3aa: SASPGVSYEQY; j_gene: TRBJ2-7; v_gene: TRBV20-1
CDR3aa: SATTFDSTDTQY; j_gene: TRBJ2-3; v_gene: TRBV20-1
CDR3aa: SANHPSDTYEQY; j_gene: TRBJ2-7; v_gene: TRBV20-1
CDR3aa: ASSRTGGPNQPQH; j_gene: TRBJ1-5; v_gene: TRBV7-2
CDR3aa: ASQWAAGTGELF; j_gene: TRBJ2-2; v_gene: TRBV5-4
CDR3aa: SASLASGGHEQF; j_gene: TRBJ2-1; v_gene: TRBV20-1
CDR3aa: ASSLAEGQGADGYT; j_gene: TRBJ1-2; v_gene: TRBV7-6
CDR3aa: AIAGTGNYGYT; j_gene: TRBJ1-2; v_gene: TRBV10-3
CDR3aa: ASSQETMTTQY; j_gene: TRBJ2-5; v_gene: TRBV4-3
CDR3aa: ASSQGQGGPGELF; j_gene: TRBJ2-2; v_gene: TRBV4-2
CDR3aa: AISDGTGVYEQY; j_gene: TRBJ2-7; v_gene: TRBV10-3
CDR3aa: ASSSRTGYYNEQF; j_gene: TRBJ2-1; v_gene: TRBV5-6
CDR3aa: SAGAGPGEQF; j_gene: TRBJ2-1; v_gene: TRBV20-1
CDR3aa: ASSLSLGLGTYEQF; j_gene: TRBJ2-1; v_gene: TRBV28
CDR3aa: ATSSREETQY; j_gene: TRBJ2-5; v_gene: TRBV15
CDR3aa: SAKGRAYNEQF; j_gene: TRBJ2-1; v_gene: TRBV20-1
CDR3aa: SVGTESYNEQF; j_gene: TRBJ2-1; v_gene: TRBV29-1